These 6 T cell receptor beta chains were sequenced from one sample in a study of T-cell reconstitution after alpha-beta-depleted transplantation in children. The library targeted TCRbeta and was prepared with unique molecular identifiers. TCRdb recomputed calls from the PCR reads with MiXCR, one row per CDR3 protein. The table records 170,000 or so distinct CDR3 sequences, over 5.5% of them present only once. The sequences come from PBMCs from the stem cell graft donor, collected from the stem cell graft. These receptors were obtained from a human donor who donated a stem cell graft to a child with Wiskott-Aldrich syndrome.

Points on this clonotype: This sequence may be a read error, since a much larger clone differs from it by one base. The CDR3 spells CASSYSQAQNGQLFF. As DNA, the CDR3 is TGTGCCAGCAGTTACTCGCAGGCCCAAAACGGGCAGCTGTTTTTT. The rearrangement uses TRBV6-2 or TRBV6-3 and TRBJ2-2; D is uncertain. The CDR3 has 15 amino acids. Germline-derived CDR1 and CDR2 are MNHEY and SVGEGT.

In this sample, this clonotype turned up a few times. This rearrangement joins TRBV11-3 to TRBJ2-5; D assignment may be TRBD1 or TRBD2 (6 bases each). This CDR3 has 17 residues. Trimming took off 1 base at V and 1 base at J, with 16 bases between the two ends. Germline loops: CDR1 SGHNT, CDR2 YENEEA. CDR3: CASSLGWRGASQETQYF. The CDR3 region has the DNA TGTGCCAGCAGCTTAGGATGGAGGGGGGCATCCCAAGAGACCCAGTACTTC. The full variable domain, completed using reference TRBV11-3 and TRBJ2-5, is EAGVVQSPRYKIIEKKQPVAFWCNPISGHNTLYWYLQNLGQGPELLIRYENEEAVDDSQLPKDRFSAERLKGVDSTLKIQPAELGDSAVYLCASSLGWRGASQETQYFGPGTRLLVL.

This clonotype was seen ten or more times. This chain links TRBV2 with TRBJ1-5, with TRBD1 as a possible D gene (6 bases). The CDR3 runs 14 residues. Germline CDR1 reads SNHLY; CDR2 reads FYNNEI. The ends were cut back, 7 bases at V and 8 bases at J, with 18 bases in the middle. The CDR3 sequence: CASTKTGWMEPQHF. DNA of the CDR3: TGTGCCAGCACTAAGACAGGTTGGATGGAGCCCCAGCATTTT.

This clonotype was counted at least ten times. The CDR3, as DNA: TGTGCCAGCAGTGCCCAACGTTCAGATACGCAGTATTTT. Protein sequence: CASSAQRSDTQYF. The chain uses TRBV12-3 or TRBV12-4 and TRBJ2-3; D unclear. The CDR3 loop spans 13 amino acids. The V end was cut by 5 bases, the J end by 4 bases, with 10 bases between.

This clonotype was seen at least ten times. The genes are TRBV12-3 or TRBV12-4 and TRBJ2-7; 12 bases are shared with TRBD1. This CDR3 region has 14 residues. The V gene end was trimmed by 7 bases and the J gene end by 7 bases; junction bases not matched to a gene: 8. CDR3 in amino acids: CASTPGQGAGEQYF. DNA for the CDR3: TGTGCCAGCACCCCGGGACAGGGGGCTGGTGAGCAGTACTTC.

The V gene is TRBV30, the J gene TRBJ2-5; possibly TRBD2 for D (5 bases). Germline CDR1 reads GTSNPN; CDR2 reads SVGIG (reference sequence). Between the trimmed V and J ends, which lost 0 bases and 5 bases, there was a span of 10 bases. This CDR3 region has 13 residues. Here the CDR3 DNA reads TGTGCCTGGAGTGTAGGGCTAGCCGAGACCCAGTACTTC. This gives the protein CAWSVGLAETQYF.